The clone carrying this T cell receptor (beta chain) was seen more than once but under ten times. Germline assignment: CDR1 MNHNS and CDR2 SASEGT. The CDR3 runs 14 residues. V was pared by 5 bases and J by 6 bases, with 14 bases between. Treatment described: oral pan-JAK inhibitor, 5-10 mg twice daily. This record comes from a study of CD8+ T cells in alopecia areata. cDNA serving as the sequencing template came from extracted, reverse transcribed RNA. Method: immunoSEQ multiplex PCR; TCRdb's copy keeps in-frame clones and lacks some. The profile shows under 200,000 clones, about three fifths of them singletons.

V is TRBV6-1 and J is TRBJ2-1; D gene uncertain. Sequenced material: CD4+ T cells sorted from blood, taken at week 4, from a patient treated with tofacitinib. The origin of this receptor is a human donor with alopecia areata. In nucleotides, the CDR3 is TGTGCCAGCAGTTGGGGTAGCAAAGGCAATGAGCAGTTCTTC. Its translation: CASSWGSKGNEQFF.